A single sample is the source of the 26 T cell receptor beta chains below, sequenced in a study of T-cell reconstitution after alpha-beta-depleted transplantation in children. Using unique molecular identifiers, the investigators prepared the TCRbeta library. MiXCR was run by TCRdb on the PCR reads, yielding one entry per CDR3 protein. The table includes 350,000 to 400,000 distinct CDR3 sequences, over 20% detected once. The starting material was PBMCs from the stem cell graft donor, obtained from the stem cell graft. The receptors here all came from a human donor who donated a stem cell graft to a child with acute myeloid leukemia.

V usage is TRBV12-3 or TRBV12-4 and J usage is TRBJ2-5; 13 bases are a match to TRBD2. The CDR3 is 15 residues long. Trimming took 7 bases from V and 3 from J; bases not matched to a gene: 5. The CDR3 region is CASTSGTSGKETQYF. CDR3 bases: TGTGCCAGCACCTCCGGGACTAGCGGGAAAGAGACCCAGTACTTC.

The rearrangement links TRBV13 to TRBJ2-7; 8 bases fit TRBD2. Germline V gives CDR1 PRHDT, CDR2 FYEKMQ (reference sequence). The CDR3 extends over 15 amino acids. V trimming: 0 bases; J trimming: 5 bases; junction bases outside the gene matches: 6. CDR3 loop: CASSLGVLAGHEQYF. In DNA, the CDR3 is TGTGCCAGCAGCTTAGGAGTCCTAGCGGGCCACGAGCAGTACTTC. The full variable domain, in which reference TRBV13 and TRBJ2-7 provide the parts outside the CDR3, is AAGVIQSPRHLIKEKRETATLKCYPIPRHDTVYWYQQGPGQDPQFLISFYEKMQSDKGSIPDRFSAQQFSDYHSELNMSSLELGDSALYFCASSLGVLAGHEQYFGPGTRLTVT.

The chain joins TRBV6-5 to TRBJ2-7; no firm D call. Trimming stripped 0 bases from V and 3 bases from J, with 12 bases between. The CDR3 sequence is 15 residues long. Germline V CDR1 and CDR2: MNHEY, SVGAGI. CDR3 sequence (DNA): TGTGCCAGCAGTTACTCGAACCGCGAACACTACGAGCAGTACTTC. It yields the protein CASSYSNREHYEQYF.

There are a few counts of this clonotype. V gene TRBV28 combines with J gene TRBJ2-1; TRBD1 matches at 10 bases. The CDR3 totals 14 residues. Germline-derived CDR1 and CDR2 are MDHEN and SYDVKM. Germline trimming cut 7 bases from V and 7 bases from J; bases unmatched to any gene: 7. CDR3 DNA: TGTGCCAGCACCGGACAGGGGGAGGGAAATGAGCAGTTCTTC. Translated: CASTGQGEGNEQFF.

Worth noting for this clonotype: Its ends do not fully match the called genes, so a read error is possible. The chain uses TRBV7-2 and TRBJ2-7; TRBD1 agrees at 7 bases. The CDR3 is 13 residues long. CDR1 and CDR2 (germline): SGHTA, FQGNSA. The CDR3 spells CASRSGTDYAQYF. The CDR3 region has the DNA TGTGCCAGCAGATCCGGGACAGATTACGCGCAGTACTTC.

This clonotype was counted between two and nine times. The V call is TRBV29-1, the J call TRBJ2-7, with D uncertain. There are 12 residues in the CDR3. Trimming left V 3 bases short and J 3 bases short, with 9 bases between. Germline CDR1 SQVTM, CDR2 ANQGSEA. CDR3 sequence: CSVDDTNYEQYF. The CDR3 DNA is TGCAGCGTTGATGACACCAACTACGAGCAGTACTTC.

This clonotype was observed once. The chain carries TRBV7-9 and TRBJ2-3; 7 nucleotides line up with TRBD2. CDR1 is SEHNR and CDR2 is FQNEAQ in the germline V gene (reference sequence). The CDR3 length is 15 residues. J was trimmed by 1 base and V by 5 bases; bases with no gene match: 6. In nucleotides, the CDR3 is TGTGCCAGCAGCCCCGGGACTATCGGCACAGATACGCAGTATTTT. Translating it yields CASSPGTIGTDTQYF.

The chain combines TRBV10-3 with TRBJ1-1; 9 bases agree with TRBD1. Germline CDR1 is ENHRY and CDR2 is SYGVKD. The CDR3 contains 15 residues. Losses at the gene ends were 5 bases for V and 0 bases for J; bases not matched to a gene: 4. The CDR3 sequence: CAISRDRDVNTEAFF. DNA of the CDR3: TGTGCCATCAGTCGGGACAGGGATGTGAACACTGAAGCTTTCTTT.

This chain joins TRBV11-2 and TRBJ2-1, with D unclear. The V end lost 0 bases, the J end lost 0 bases, and 9 bases lay between the germline ends. The CDR3 has 16 amino acids. CDR1 and CDR2 from the germline V gene are SGHAT and FQNNGV. The DNA for the CDR3 is TGTGCCAGCAGCTTAGATCAACCCATCTCCTACAATGAGCAGTTCTTC. Translating gives CASSLDQPISYNEQFF.

The sample holds a few counts of this clonotype. This chain connects TRBV20-1 to TRBJ2-3; D not resolved. The V and J ends lost 0 bases and 4 bases respectively, with 11 bases between them. Per the germline V gene, CDR1 is DFQATT and CDR2 is SNEGSKA (reference sequence). The CDR3 totals 14 residues. This chain's CDR3 is CSARDRVAPDTQYF. CDR3 DNA sequence: TGCAGTGCTAGAGATCGGGTCGCCCCAGATACGCAGTATTTT.

This clonotype has just one count. The rearrangement uses TRBV2 and TRBJ2-7, with D perhaps matching TRBD1 (5 bases). Germline V gene lookup returns CDR1 SNHLY and CDR2 FYNNEI. This CDR3 has 12 residues. Between the trimmed V and J ends, which lost 3 bases and 4 bases, there was a span of 7 bases. This CDR3 reads CASSERQYEQYF. The CDR3 bases are TGTGCCAGCAGTGAGCGACAGTACGAGCAGTACTTC.

The CDR3 coding sequence is TGTGCCAGCAGTTCCGGGCCCGGGACCCCTTTTGGTCATGAGCAGTTCTTC. Translation: CASSSGPGTPFGHEQFF. The rearrangement uses TRBV12-3 or TRBV12-4 and TRBJ2-1; D tentatively fits TRBD1 or TRBD2 (5 bases each). V was trimmed by 4 bases and J by 8 bases, leaving 24 bases between them. This CDR3 is built from 17 residues.

In this sample, this clonotype turned up many times. The V gene is TRBV6-4, the J gene TRBJ2-3; D is unresolved. Trimming cost V 4 bases and J 8 bases, with 13 bases left between them. The CDR3 has 13 amino acids. Germline V gene data show CDR1 as MRHNA and CDR2 as SNTAGT. CDR3 residues: CASSGSSPATQYF. The CDR3 DNA reads as TGTGCCAGCAGTGGTTCTAGTCCGGCTACGCAGTATTTT.

This chain links TRBV27 with TRBJ2-7; no definite D call. The CDR3 runs 14 residues. V was pared by 6 bases and J by 4 bases, with 16 bases between. The germline CDR1 and CDR2 sequences are MNHEY and SMNVEV (reference sequence). The CDR3 DNA reads TGTGCCAGCAGCATTACCACCTCACTTTACGAGCAGTACTTC. This translates into CASSITTSLYEQYF.

The chain employs TRBV6-2 or TRBV6-3 and TRBJ2-1, with 10 bases fitting TRBD2. This CDR3 region has 17 residues. The germline gives CDR1 MNHEY, CDR2 SVGEGT. The trim removed 5 bases at V and 4 bases at J, leaving 11 bases unmatched. The CDR3 DNA sequence: TGTGCCAGCAGTGTTTTTTTTGGGACTAGCGAGTACAATGAGCAGTTCTTC. Amino acid sequence: CASSVFFGTSEYNEQFF.

This clonotype has just a few counts. J is TRBJ2-7 and V is TRBV15; D not resolved. This CDR3 is built from 13 residues. Germline loops: CDR1 LNHNV, CDR2 YYDKDF (reference sequence). V was cut by 1 base and J by 3 bases, with 7 bases left in between. The CDR3 loop reads CATSRGWDYEQYF. The DNA of the CDR3 is TGTGCCACCAGCAGAGGGTGGGACTACGAGCAGTACTTC.

This sequence joins TRBV6-1 and TRBJ1-1, with no clear D. This CDR3 is built from 14 residues. Germline V gene data show CDR1 as MNHNS and CDR2 as SASEGT. Trimming pared 7 bases from V and 1 base from J, leaving 13 bases between. The CDR3 DNA sequence: TGTGCCAGCACCCCCCCAGGAGCGAACACTGAAGCTTTCTTT. Its protein product is CASTPPGANTEAFF.

The chain carries TRBV4-3 and TRBJ1-3; D remains unclear. CDR3 length equals 17 residues. V gave up 0 bases and J gave up 0 bases, with 12 bases separating them. Per germline, CDR1 LGHNA and CDR2 YSLEER. The CDR3 region is CASSQDWARTSGNTIYF. DNA for the CDR3: TGCGCCAGCAGCCAAGATTGGGCCAGGACCTCTGGAAACACCATATATTTT.

The V and J genes are TRBV5-1 and TRBJ2-1; 7 nucleotides match TRBD1. In germline, CDR1 is SGHRS, CDR2 YFSETQ. With 0 bases clipped from V and 6 bases from J, the junction kept 9 bases outside the gene matches. CDR3 length: 16 amino acids. The chain's CDR3 is CASSLGGQNGGNEQFF. The CDR3 nucleotides are TGCGCCAGCAGCTTGGGGGGACAGAATGGGGGCAATGAGCAGTTCTTC.

This clonotype was counted between two and nine times. The V gene is TRBV24-1, the J gene TRBJ2-3, with a tentative D call TRBD1 (6 bases). V lost 8 bases and J lost 6, with 11 bases in between. Per the germline V gene, CDR1 is KGHDR and CDR2 is SFDVKD. The CDR3 has 12 residues. The CDR3 loop reads CATTGDADTQYF. The CDR3, as DNA: TGTGCCACCACAGGGGATGCTGATACGCAGTATTTT.

There are a few counts of this clonotype. The chain is built from TRBV12-5 and TRBJ1-1; D gene ambiguous. The CDR3 is made up of 11 amino acids. V gave up 7 bases and J gave up 7 bases, with 10 bases separating them. CDR1 and CDR2 (germline): LGHNT, FRNRAP. The CDR3 loop is CASALDIEAFF. CDR3 bases: TGTGCTAGTGCACTTGACATTGAAGCTTTCTTT.

Many counts were recorded for this clonotype. The V and J genes are TRBV7-2 and TRBJ2-7; 7 positions agree with TRBD1. The V and J ends lost 6 bases and 0 bases, in that order; junction bases with no gene match: 5. The CDR3 loop spans 14 amino acids. Germline loops: CDR1 SGHTA, CDR2 FQGNSA. CDR3 in amino acids: CASSQDRYSYEQYF. The CDR3 region has the DNA TGTGCCAGCAGTCAGGACAGGTACTCCTACGAGCAGTACTTC.

This clonotype was observed a few times. This sequence joins TRBV12-3 or TRBV12-4 and TRBJ1-1; TRBD1 is a possible D gene (6 bases). Trimming removed 3 bases from V and 4 bases from J, with 9 bases in between. This CDR3 has 13 residues. The CDR3 sequence: CASSLGARTEAFF. The CDR3 DNA sequence: TGTGCCAGCAGTTTGGGGGCTCGCACTGAAGCTTTCTTT.

This clonotype turned up a few times. This chain uses TRBV6-1 with TRBJ1-1, with 10 nucleotides matching TRBD1. CDR3 length: 16 residues. The V gene's germline CDR1 is MNHNS and CDR2 SASEGT. The J segment lost 3 bases and the V segment lost 5 bases, leaving 9 bases of the junction unmatched. The CDR3 DNA reads as TGTGCCAGCAGTCCAAATCCGGGACAGGGGTACACTGAAGCTTTCTTT. Its translation: CASSPNPGQGYTEAFF.

This clonotype was observed a handful of times. The chain has TRBV9 and TRBJ2-2; maybe TRBD2 (5 bases). The V end lost 6 bases, the J end lost 0 bases, and 12 bases lay between the germline ends. CDR3 length: 15 residues. CDR1 is SGDLS, CDR2 YYNGEE, per germline. The CDR3 here is CASTRADANTGELFF. The DNA of the CDR3 is TGTGCCAGCACTCGAGCGGACGCGAACACCGGGGAGCTGTTTTTT.

The CDR3 bases are TGTGCCAGCAGTTTAGGCCCCCGGGACTTCCCCTCTGGGGCCAACGTCCTGACTTTC. Translation: CASSLGPRDFPSGANVLTF. The chain is built from TRBV27 and TRBJ2-6, with D perhaps matching TRBD2 (6 bases). CDR1 is MNHEY, CDR2 SMNVEV, per germline (reference sequence). This CDR3 region has 19 residues. V was pared by 2 bases and J by 0 bases, with 17 bases between.